This is a list of T cell receptor beta chains from one sample in a study of T-cell reconstitution after alpha-beta-depleted transplantation in children. Using its own MiXCR run on the PCR reads, TCRdb lists one record per CDR3 protein. The sample comprises approximately 270,000 distinct CDR3 sequences, about 24% of which are singletons, and about 5% rests with the top ten. The sample was PBMCs, mostly from graft donor cells, taken 360 days after TCRalphabeta/CD19-depleted stem cell transplant. These receptors were taken from a female patient aged 2 to 10 who had a stem cell transplant for congenital amegakaryocytic thrombocytopenia, so the T cells may come from the graft donor. The CDR3 runs from the conserved cysteine through the conserved F or W. The order of the fields is clone size, V gene, J gene, D gene, CDR3 DNA, CDR3 protein. A D gene is named only where the DNA matches it firmly. Expanded clones are given a class, and other clones once, few, many or no size at all.

few	TRBV20-1	TRBJ2-1	TRBD2	TGCAGTGCGCTTGGGGGGGACGCCGATGGGCAGTTCTTC	CSALGGDADGQFF
few	TRBV10-3	TRBJ2-5	NA	TGTGCCATCAGTGAGTCTGCGGCCACCCAAGAGACCCAGTACTTC	CAISESAATQETQYF
NA	TRBV5-1	TRBJ2-2	TRBD1	TGCGCCAGCAGCGCGGGACAGGGAAGAAGCGGGGAGCTGTTTTTT	CASSAGQGRSGELFF
NA	TRBV6-2/TRBV6-3	TRBJ1-5	TRBD1	TGTGCCAGCAGGCGTACTCAGGGACAGCATAATCAGCCCCAGCATTTT	CASRRTQGQHNQPQHF
NA	TRBV12-3/TRBV12-4	TRBJ1-2	NA	TGTGCCAGCAGTTCAGGATATGGCTACACCTTC	CASSSGYGYTF
NA	TRBV4-1	TRBJ1-2	TRBD1	TGCGCCAGCAGCCCCGGGACAGGGGGGGACAAATCCTATGGCTACACCTTC	CASSPGTGGDKSYGYTF
NA	TRBV11-2	TRBJ1-1	NA	TGTGCCAGCAGCTTAGGGAAGATCCTCCGGGGCCCGGACACTGAAGCTTTCTTT	CASSLGKILRGPDTEAFF
NA	TRBV4-1	TRBJ1-1	NA	TGCGCCAGCAGCTCCGGGACGGGGTCGGTTACTAACACTGAAGCTTTCTTT	CASSSGTGSVTNTEAFF
few	TRBV2	TRBJ2-1	TRBD2	TGTGCCAGCAGTTCGGGACTAGCCGGTCATGAGCAGTTCTTC	CASSSGLAGHEQFF
few	TRBV28	TRBJ2-7	NA	TGTGCCAGCAGTGGCAGTCCCTACGAGCAGTACTTC	CASSGSPYEQYF
NA	TRBV20-1	TRBJ2-7	TRBD1	TGCAGTGCTAGGACAGGGCAATCCTACGAGCAGTACTTC	CSARTGQSYEQYF
NA	TRBV20-1	TRBJ2-1	NA	TGCAGTGCTAGAGATGGTAGGTCGGGGGCCTACAATGAGCAGTTCTTC	CSARDGRSGAYNEQFF
NA	TRBV3-1	TRBJ2-1	TRBD2	TGTGCCAGCAGCCGACTAGCGGGAGGGCCCGGTGAGCAGTTCTTC	CASSRLAGGPGEQFF
NA	TRBV5-1	TRBJ2-4	TRBD1	TGCGCCAGCAGTCCGGGACAGGCCAACATTCAGTACTTC	CASSPGQANIQYF
NA	TRBV6-2/TRBV6-3	TRBJ2-3	TRBD2	TGTGCCAGCAGCAGTAGCGGGAGTGTGGCAGATACGCAGTATTTT	CASSSSGSVADTQYF
NA	TRBV2	TRBJ1-6	TRBD1	TGTGCCAGCAGTACAGGGGGTTTCAATTCACCCCTCCACTTT	CASSTGGFNSPLHF
NA	TRBV20-1	TRBJ2-1	TRBD2	TGCAGTGCTCGACCCGCGACTAGCGGGAGGAATGAGCAGTTCTTC	CSARPATSGRNEQFF
few	TRBV12-3/TRBV12-4	TRBJ2-1	TRBD2	TGTGCCAGCAGTTTAGGACTAGCGGGGGGGGATGAGCAGTTCTTC	CASSLGLAGGDEQFF
NA	TRBV20-1	TRBJ2-1	TRBD2	TGCAGTGCCAAATTTCCGGGACTAGCGGGAGTTGAGCAGTTCTTC	CSAKFPGLAGVEQFF
NA	TRBV14	TRBJ1-4	TRBD1	TGTGCCAGCAGCCAAGCCTTAAGGGACAGCCGGAATGAAAAACTGTTTTTT	CASSQALRDSRNEKLFF
few	TRBV19	TRBJ2-3	NA	TGTGCCAGTACCCAGGGTATTGATACGCAGTATTTT	CASTQGIDTQYF
few	TRBV5-1	TRBJ2-5	NA	TGCGCCAGCAGCTTGGCCCAAGGACCTCAAGAGACCCAGTACTTC	CASSLAQGPQETQYF
few	TRBV12-3/TRBV12-4	TRBJ2-5	TRBD2	TGTGCCAGCAGTTTGCTAGCGGGGGACCTACAAGAGACCCAGTACTTC	CASSLLAGDLQETQYF
NA	TRBV6-2/TRBV6-3	TRBJ2-7	TRBD2	TGTGCCAGCAGGCTCAGCGGGAGTGGGGAGCAGTACTTC	CASRLSGSGEQYF
few	TRBV4-3	TRBJ2-2	NA	TGCGCCAGCAGCCTGGATGTTGGAGGCGGCGGGACCGGGGAGCTGTTTTTT	CASSLDVGGGGTGELFF
many	TRBV5-1	TRBJ2-3	NA	TGCGCCAGCAGCGGCCGCAACACAGATACGCAGTATTTT	CASSGRNTDTQYF
NA	TRBV12-3/TRBV12-4	TRBJ2-5	NA	TGTGCCAGCAGTTTCCGAGGGAGAGAGACCCAGTACTTC	CASSFRGRETQYF
few	TRBV4-2	TRBJ2-7	TRBD2	TGTGCCAGCAGCCCCCTTCTCTCACTAGCGGGAGGCACCTACGAGCAGTACTTC	CASSPLLSLAGGTYEQYF
NA	TRBV19	TRBJ1-5	NA	TGTGCCAGTAGTATGACCCAGAATCAGCCCCAGCATTTT	CASSMTQNQPQHF
NA	TRBV12-3/TRBV12-4	TRBJ1-4	NA	TGTGCCAGCAGCAAAGGACCGAGCCCAACAACTAATGAAAAACTGTTTTTT	CASSKGPSPTTNEKLFF
few	TRBV7-9	TRBJ1-2	NA	TGTGCCAGCAGCTTAGGGTCGGAGTACTATGGCTACACCTTC	CASSLGSEYYGYTF
few	TRBV4-3	TRBJ2-4	NA	TGCGCCAGCAGCCAACTCCTTGCCGCGGCCAAAAACATTCAGTACTTC	CASSQLLAAAKNIQYF
few	TRBV20-1	TRBJ2-7	NA	TGCAGTGCTCGAACGGGCGGCGAGCAGTACTTC	CSARTGGEQYF
NA	TRBV10-3	TRBJ1-2	NA	TGTGCCATCAGTGAGGGCGAGGGTGCCGGCACCTTC	CAISEGEGAGTF
many	TRBV10-3	TRBJ2-2	TRBD2	TGTGCCGTAGCGGGAGGTACCGGGGAGCTGTTTTTT	CAVAGGTGELFF
NA	TRBV14	TRBJ2-1	TRBD2	TGTGCCAGCAGCCAAGATATGGGCGGGGGACAGTTCTTC	CASSQDMGGGQFF
few	TRBV2	TRBJ2-3	NA	TGTGCCAGCAATTTTTATGCTAGCACAGATACGCAGTATTTT	CASNFYASTDTQYF
NA	TRBV12-3/TRBV12-4	TRBJ2-1	NA	TGTGCCAGCAACCTAGGCGGGGTAGGGAGGTACAATGAGCAGTTCTTC	CASNLGGVGRYNEQFF
NA	TRBV10-3	TRBJ2-5	TRBD2	TGTGCCATCACCTGGACTAGCGACGATCAAGAGACCCAGTACTTC	CAITWTSDDQETQYF
few	TRBV4-2	TRBJ2-3	TRBD2	TGTGCCAGCAGCGGATGGACTAGCGGGAGGGTGTCAGATACGCAGTATTTT	CASSGWTSGRVSDTQYF
NA	TRBV5-1	TRBJ2-7	TRBD1	TGCGCCAGCAGCTTGGGCCAGACAGGGACGGACGAGCAGTACTTC	CASSLGQTGTDEQYF
few	TRBV28	TRBJ2-3	NA	TGTGCCAGCAGCGTAAACCGGTGGGGGGCGCAGACAGATACGCAGTATTTT	CASSVNRWGAQTDTQYF
NA	TRBV28	TRBJ2-7	NA	TGTGCCAGCAGTTTAGCACAGACGACATTCACCTACGAGCAGTACTTC	CASSLAQTTFTYEQYF
NA	TRBV5-1	TRBJ1-2	NA	TGCGCCAGCAGCTTGGGCACAGGGTTGGAAGGATATGGCTACACCTTC	CASSLGTGLEGYGYTF
NA	TRBV28	TRBJ2-7	NA	TGTGCCATCAGCCCCCGACTCCTCTCCTACGAGCAGTACTTC	CAISPRLLSYEQYF
NA	TRBV12-3/TRBV12-4	TRBJ2-1	TRBD2	TGTGCCAGCGCGGGACTAGCGTCGGATGAGCAGTTCTTC	CASAGLASDEQFF
few	TRBV20-1	TRBJ2-2	TRBD1	TGCAGTGCTAGCCCGGGACAGGGGGCTCACGGGGAGCTGTTTTTT	CSASPGQGAHGELFF
many	TRBV27	TRBJ2-7	NA	TGTGCCAGCAGTTTATCAGTACTAGTCGGCGAGCAGTACTTC	CASSLSVLVGEQYF
few	TRBV4-2	TRBJ2-7	NA	TGTGCCAGCAGCCAAGATCGTAGGGGCTACGAGCAGTACTTC	CASSQDRRGYEQYF
NA	TRBV9	TRBJ2-5	NA	TGTGCCAGCAGCTTCAGGGGAGTCGGGGAGACCCAGTACTTC	CASSFRGVGETQYF
NA	TRBV4-2	TRBJ2-1	TRBD2	TGTGCCAGCAGCCAACTCAAACAGACTAGCGGGAGGGCCCATGAGCAGTTCTTC	CASSQLKQTSGRAHEQFF
NA	TRBV6-2/TRBV6-3	TRBJ2-1	TRBD2	TGTGCCAGCAGTTCCCTAGCGGGAGGGCAGTTCTTC	CASSSLAGGQFF
many	TRBV2	TRBJ1-4	TRBD1	TGTGCCAGCAGTGCCGGGACAGGGAGGGAAAAACTGTTTTTT	CASSAGTGREKLFF
few	TRBV29-1	TRBJ2-3	NA	TGCAGCGCCGCTGTGCCAACGCCTACAGATACGCAGTATTTT	CSAAVPTPTDTQYF
NA	TRBV7-9	TRBJ2-3	NA	TGTGCCAGCAGCTTATTCCCCAGCCCAGATACGCAGTATTTT	CASSLFPSPDTQYF
NA	TRBV5-1	TRBJ2-7	NA	TGCGCCAGCAGCCTCGGAGGGGAGGCCTACTCCTACGAGCAGTACTTC	CASSLGGEAYSYEQYF
NA	TRBV25-1	TRBJ2-1	NA	TGTGCCAGCACCTTACCGGGACCAGAAAGGAATGAGCAGTTCTTC	CASTLPGPERNEQFF
NA	TRBV2	TRBJ1-2	NA	TGTGCCAGCAGTGAGGGGGGGCGGGACTATGGCTACACCTTC	CASSEGGRDYGYTF
NA	TRBV7-9	TRBJ1-2	TRBD1	TGTGCCAGCAGCACCCATTACAGGGGTGACTATGGCTACACCTTC	CASSTHYRGDYGYTF
NA	TRBV7-9	TRBJ2-7	NA	TGTGCCAGCCAGGAGGGGCAAGGTCGGGAGCAGTACTTC	CASQEGQGREQYF